This T cell receptor (beta chain) comes out of a study of CD8 T cells in ankylosing spondylitis. There are 10 residues in the CDR3. Germline-derived CDR1 and CDR2 are LGHDT and YNNKEL (reference sequence). This clonotype has only a few counts. The antigen is not known. Compared with germline, one end of the junction differs, possibly owing to a read error. TCR beta libraries were made by quantitative 5'-RACE with molecular barcodes. TCRdb reprocessed the 5' RACE reads via MiXCR and lists one record per CDR3 protein. The data contain 270,000 or so distinct CDR3 sequences, 15% to 20% of them singletons. Study results and limitations: Clones linked to disease were reported to show significant enrichment in matched ankylosing spondylitis synovial fluid. Seven to nine highly homologous variants formed a TCR beta motif that appeared characteristic of ankylosing spondylitis blood.

J is TRBJ1-5 and V is TRBV3-1; 10 bases map to TRBD1. Specimen: blood, either unsorted or a sorted T cell fraction (not recorded which). The source of this sequence is a male donor with ankylosing spondylitis or in good health (not recorded which). CDR3 in DNA: TGTGCCAGCAGCCGGGGACAGGGGCGTTTT. Encoded protein: CASSRGQGRF. The whole variable domain, remainder taken from reference TRBV3-1 and TRBJ1-5, is DTAVSQTPKYLVTQMGNDKSIKCEQNLGHDTMYWYKQDSKKFLKIMFSYNNKELIINETVPNRFSPKSPDKAHLNLHINSLELGDSAVYFCASSRGQGRFGDGTRLSIL.